This TCR beta chain emerged from a study of blood T cell repertoires in COVID-19. Study-level background: Italy, Spain and the United States were the sources of the convalescent and acute COVID-19 samples. T cells, B-cell-depleted T cells, or PBMCs supplied cDNA or gDNA.

CDR3 length equals 15 residues. CDR1 and CDR2 from the germline V gene are SGHRS and YFSETQ. V dropped 6 bases and J dropped 10 bases, with 23 bases sitting between them. In the authors' methods: Reference gene primer amplification yielded estimated nucleated cell counts. Produced via immunoSEQ multiplex PCR; TCRdb's table is partial and in-frame only. From that table come the V and J calls and clone size; the DNA was used to work out D and trimming. The sample consists of 50,000 to 65,000 clones, about 86% of them appearing once. Sequenced sample: peripheral blood. V is TRBV5-1 and J is TRBJ2-1, with D possibly matching TRBD1 (5 bases). This sequence originates from a man aged 55 to 70 with acute or convalescent COVID-19. CDR3 nucleotide sequence: TGCGCCAGCACCCGAACCGGTGGGGCGAACACCGAGCAGTTCTTC. It codes for CASTRTGGANTEQFF.